This T cell receptor beta chain was profiled in a study of T-cell memory formation after mild COVID-19. With 5 bases removed from V and 2 bases from J, the gap between germline ends came to 16 bases. This CDR3 comprises 16 residues. Germline V gives CDR1 SGHVS, CDR2 FQNEAQ. TCR alpha and TCR beta cDNA libraries carrying sample barcodes and UMIs came from 5'RACE with constant-segment primers. TCRdb recomputed calls from the 5' RACE reads with MiXCR, one row per CDR3 protein. The sample includes roughly 340,000 distinct CDR3 sequences, approximately 22% of them seen just once. The clonotype comes from a man younger than 35 who had mild COVID-19 (a few samples of this study predate the infection). Cell type and time point are not known. Sequenced input: PBMCs or a T cell subset sorted from them (not recorded which). The chain couples TRBV7-8 to TRBJ2-1; tentatively, D is TRBD2 (5 bases). The CDR3 coding sequence is TGTGCCAGCAGCCCGCCAACTAGTTTAGCCTACAATGAGCAGTTCTTC. This codes for CASSPPTSLAYNEQFF.